The source of this T cell receptor beta chain is a study of PD-L1 blockade in urothelial cancer. The overall study: Blood was evaluated 3 weeks (second dose) and 6 weeks after therapy began.

The method was immunoSEQ multiplex PCR; TCRdb's version includes in-frame clones alone and lacks a portion of them. This sample has about 95,000 clones; about nine tenths occur once, and the top ten carry about 2%. The V gene end was trimmed by 5 bases and the J gene end by 9 bases; junction bases not matched to a gene: 13. The CDR3 is 14 residues long. CDR1 is SNHLY and CDR2 is FYNNEI in the germline V gene. Indicated time point: pretreatment peripheral blood. Each patient gave between 1 and 8 samples, pretreatment and on-treatment. The specimen comprised PBMCs, sampled around atezolizumab (anti-PD-L1) treatment. The gene calls are TRBV2 and TRBJ2-7, with TRBD1 matching over 7 bases. The sequence derives from a man aged 60 to 75 with urothelial cancer. CDR3 DNA: TGTGCCAGCAGTAGGGAAACAGGGGCAGGCGGGCAGTACTTC. It translates to CASSRETGAGGQYF. Variable domain in full (rest from reference TRBV2 and TRBJ2-7): EPEVTQTPSHQVTQMGQEVILRCVPISNHLYFYWYRQILGQKVEFLVSFYNNEISEKSEIFDDQFSVERPDGSNFTLKIRSTKLEDSAMYFCASSRETGAGGQYFGPGTRLTVT.